This TCR beta chain came from a study of PD-1 blockade in classical Hodgkin lymphoma. Study-wide findings and caveats: CD4+ but not CD8+ TCR diversity rose significantly by C4D1. The drivers behind the repertoire differences, possibly disease activity or prior therapy, remain undefined. Healthy donors were reported to have higher baseline TCR diversity than newly diagnosed patients. Patients who responded completely had about the same baseline diversity as newly diagnosed patients.

Indicated time point: cycle 4 day 1 (C4D1), after 6 weeks of nivolumab. Each patient relapsed following autologous stem cell transplantation, and prior brentuximab vedotin exposure differed. As to this clone: Antigen: not known.

Some clones are missing from TCRdb's copy, which holds only in-frame ones; the method was immunoSEQ multiplex PCR. This repertoire shows approximately 30,000 clones, roughly 72% found once; its top ten account for around 4%. From germline, CDR1 is SGHKS and CDR2 YYEKEE (reference sequence). The CDR3 is made up of 15 amino acids. The trim removed 1 base at V and 3 bases at J, leaving 4 bases unmatched. The source of this sequence is a human donor with classical Hodgkin lymphoma. This chain connects TRBV5-5 to TRBJ2-7; 10 bases match TRBD2. Material: peripheral blood mononuclear cells (PBMCs), obtained before the fourth cycle of nivolumab. CDR3 amino acids: CASSLTSGTVYEQYF. For the CDR3, the DNA is TGTGCCAGCAGCTTGACTAGCGGGACGGTCTACGAGCAGTACTTC.